The rows below give T cell receptor beta chains drawn from one sample of a study of T cells after posttransplantation cyclophosphamide. Profiled with immunoSEQ multiplex PCR; TCRdb holds only in-frame clones, not every one. The top ten clones hold about 7.3% of a sample with about 20,000 clones, about nine tenths of them seen once. The source material was PBMCs, sampled after allogeneic stem cell transplant with posttransplant cyclophosphamide. These TCRs come from a female patient aged 35-55 years who received an allogeneic stem cell transplant from a related donor, was CMV-positive, and had no GVHD. Certain T cells may be donor cells from the graft. CDR3s include the opening cysteine and the closing phenylalanine or tryptophan. Each record gives: J gene, D gene, clone size, V gene, CDR3 DNA, CDR3 protein. D genes are given only for firm matches. Size is omitted from some rows. Given values are once, few, many or a class for expanded clones.

J gene: TRBJ2-5; D gene: TRBD1; clone size: .; V gene: TRBV2; CDR3 DNA: TGTGCCAGCAGTCCTATGGGACAGCAAGAGACCCAGTACTTC; CDR3 protein: CASSPMGQQETQYF
J gene: TRBJ1-1; D gene: .; clone size: .; V gene: TRBV6-5; CDR3 DNA: TGTGCCAGCAGCCGGGGGGAGGGGACTGAAGCTTTCTTT; CDR3 protein: CASSRGEGTEAFF
J gene: TRBJ2-1; D gene: .; clone size: .; V gene: TRBV30; CDR3 DNA: TGTGCCTGGAGTGTAGTGGGCAGGGGACGCAGAAATGAGCAGTTCTTC; CDR3 protein: CAWSVVGRGRRNEQFF
J gene: TRBJ2-1; D gene: .; clone size: once; V gene: TRBV7-2; CDR3 DNA: TGTGCCAGCAGCTCCGGAAACTTTAGGGGGTGGCAGTTCTTC; CDR3 protein: CASSSGNFRGWQFF
J gene: TRBJ1-3; D gene: .; clone size: .; V gene: TRBV18; CDR3 DNA: TGTGCCAGCTCCCCGGTGGACAGCGTCTCTGGAAACACCATATATTTT; CDR3 protein: CASSPVDSVSGNTIYF
J gene: TRBJ2-5; D gene: .; clone size: .; V gene: TRBV6-1; CDR3 DNA: TGTGCCAGCAGTGATCGGGGACTCCGGGGGACCCAGTACTTC; CDR3 protein: CASSDRGLRGTQYF
J gene: TRBJ2-7; D gene: .; clone size: .; V gene: TRBV7-2; CDR3 DNA: TGTGCCAGCAGCTTAGAGGCGGGATTCTACGAGCAGTACTTC; CDR3 protein: CASSLEAGFYEQYF
J gene: TRBJ2-2; D gene: TRBD2; clone size: once; V gene: TRBV4-2; CDR3 DNA: TGTGCCATTTCTCGAGCGGGAGGGCCGCACGGGGAGCTGTTTTTT; CDR3 protein: CAISRAGGPHGELFF
J gene: TRBJ1-1; D gene: .; clone size: .; V gene: TRBV7-9; CDR3 DNA: TGTGCCAGTACCGTCCGGGGGGACACTGAAGCTTTCTTT; CDR3 protein: CASTVRGDTEAFF
J gene: TRBJ2-7; D gene: TRBD1; clone size: .; V gene: TRBV7-2; CDR3 DNA: TGTGCCAGCAGCTTTTACAGGGGGCTCTCCTACGAGCAGTACTTC; CDR3 protein: CASSFYRGLSYEQYF
J gene: TRBJ2-2; D gene: TRBD2; clone size: .; V gene: TRBV18; CDR3 DNA: TGTGCCAGCTCCCCGGGACTAGCGGGAGTGGTCACCGGGGAGCTGTTTTTT; CDR3 protein: CASSPGLAGVVTGELFF
J gene: TRBJ2-3; D gene: TRBD2; clone size: few; V gene: TRBV7-8; CDR3 DNA: TGTGCCAGCAGCGTAAGGGGTCTAGCGGGAGCCAAGTATACGCAGTATTTT; CDR3 protein: CASSVRGLAGAKYTQYF
J gene: TRBJ1-1; D gene: .; clone size: .; V gene: TRBV25-1; CDR3 DNA: TGTGCCAGCAGTGAATATCGAGGCGACTCTGAAGCTTTCTTT; CDR3 protein: CASSEYRGDSEAFF
J gene: TRBJ2-1; D gene: TRBD2; clone size: .; V gene: TRBV10-3; CDR3 DNA: TGTGCCATCAGACTAGCGGGAGACGGGGGCGCCTACAATGAGCAGTTCTTC; CDR3 protein: CAIRLAGDGGAYNEQFF
J gene: TRBJ1-4; D gene: TRBD1; clone size: .; V gene: TRBV6-5; CDR3 DNA: TGTGCCAGCAGTTACCAGGGGGCAGCTAATGAAAAACTGTTTTTT; CDR3 protein: CASSYQGAANEKLFF
J gene: TRBJ2-3; D gene: TRBD2; clone size: .; V gene: TRBV28; CDR3 DNA: TGTGCCAGCAGTTTTATTGGACTAGCGGGAGGGCTCGATACGCAGTATTTT; CDR3 protein: CASSFIGLAGGLDTQYF
J gene: TRBJ2-1; D gene: TRBD2; clone size: .; V gene: TRBV11-2; CDR3 DNA: TGTGCCAGCAGCCCGACTACTAGCGGGAGCAATGAGCAGTTCTTC; CDR3 protein: CASSPTTSGSNEQFF
J gene: TRBJ2-1; D gene: .; clone size: .; V gene: TRBV10-3; CDR3 DNA: TGTGCCATTTGGAGGACCTCCTACAATGAGCAGTTCTTC; CDR3 protein: CAIWRTSYNEQFF
J gene: TRBJ2-3; D gene: TRBD2; clone size: .; V gene: TRBV4-3; CDR3 DNA: TGCGCCAGCAGCCCTCTAGCGGGCGTCACAGATACGCAGTATTTT; CDR3 protein: CASSPLAGVTDTQYF
J gene: TRBJ2-7; D gene: .; clone size: once; V gene: TRBV18; CDR3 DNA: TGTGCCAGCTCACCGCTCCCGCGAGACAACGAGCAGTACTTC; CDR3 protein: CASSPLPRDNEQYF
J gene: TRBJ1-1; D gene: .; clone size: once; V gene: TRBV27; CDR3 DNA: TGTGCCAGCAGTCAAATGGGGGGACTTACCCTTAACCGAATGAACACTGAAGCTTTCTTT; CDR3 protein: CASSQMGGLTLNRMNTEAFF
J gene: TRBJ2-5; D gene: .; clone size: .; V gene: TRBV11-2; CDR3 DNA: TGTGCCAGCAGCCGCTATAGCCCAGGGAAAGTGGAGACCCAGTACTTC; CDR3 protein: CASSRYSPGKVETQYF
J gene: TRBJ2-1; D gene: .; clone size: .; V gene: TRBV7-2; CDR3 DNA: TGTGCCAGCAGCGCGCTTGGTACCTCCTACAATGAGCAGTTCTTC; CDR3 protein: CASSALGTSYNEQFF
J gene: TRBJ1-4; D gene: TRBD1; clone size: .; V gene: TRBV7-9; CDR3 DNA: TGTGCCAGCAGCTTAGGGCCGGGACAGGGTCTTTTAAAAGGGGAAAAACTGTTTTTT; CDR3 protein: CASSLGPGQGLLKGEKLFF
J gene: TRBJ2-5; D gene: .; clone size: .; V gene: TRBV7-9; CDR3 DNA: TGTGCCAGCAGCTGGTCCCTTCTAGAGCAGTACTTC; CDR3 protein: CASSWSLLEQYF
J gene: TRBJ2-5; D gene: .; clone size: .; V gene: TRBV4-1; CDR3 DNA: TGCGCCAGCAGCCAAGATGTTTCCGCGGGGCCTAGGGAGACCCAGTACTTC; CDR3 protein: CASSQDVSAGPRETQYF
J gene: TRBJ2-5; D gene: TRBD2; clone size: .; V gene: TRBV5-1; CDR3 DNA: TGCGCCAGCAGGGGGCTAGCGGGAATTCAAGAGACCCAGTACTTC; CDR3 protein: CASRGLAGIQETQYF
J gene: TRBJ1-1; D gene: .; clone size: .; V gene: TRBV11-2; CDR3 DNA: TGTGCCAGCAGCTTAGCAGGGTTCACTGAAGCTTTCTTT; CDR3 protein: CASSLAGFTEAFF
J gene: TRBJ2-1; D gene: .; clone size: .; V gene: TRBV11-2; CDR3 DNA: TGTGCCAGCAGCCCGCAATTATCGGGATATGAGCAGTTCTTC; CDR3 protein: CASSPQLSGYEQFF
J gene: TRBJ2-1; D gene: TRBD2; clone size: once; V gene: TRBV5-4; CDR3 DNA: TGTGCCAGCAGCCTATGGACTAGCGGGAGGTATCCCCCCAATGAGCAGTTCTTC; CDR3 protein: CASSLWTSGRYPPNEQFF
J gene: TRBJ2-7; D gene: .; clone size: .; V gene: TRBV19; CDR3 DNA: TGTGCCAGTAGTATAGTTCACAGCACCTACGAGCAGTACTTC; CDR3 protein: CASSIVHSTYEQYF
J gene: TRBJ2-2; D gene: .; clone size: once; V gene: TRBV10-3; CDR3 DNA: TGTGCCATCGGCCCTACGGGGTCCCCCGGGGAGCTGTTTTTT; CDR3 protein: CAIGPTGSPGELFF
J gene: TRBJ2-5; D gene: TRBD2; clone size: .; V gene: TRBV25-1; CDR3 DNA: TGTGCCAGCAGTGACCGGGAGGGCCCTCGAGAGACCCAGTACTTC; CDR3 protein: CASSDREGPRETQYF
J gene: TRBJ2-1; D gene: TRBD2; clone size: few; V gene: TRBV6-5; CDR3 DNA: TGTGCCAGCAGCCTGGGACTACGTCTTCAGAATGAGCAGTTCTTC; CDR3 protein: CASSLGLRLQNEQFF
J gene: TRBJ2-7; D gene: TRBD1; clone size: .; V gene: TRBV9; CDR3 DNA: TGTGCCAGCAGCGTAGAGGGGGCAACATACGAGCAGTACTTC; CDR3 protein: CASSVEGATYEQYF
J gene: TRBJ2-7; D gene: .; clone size: .; V gene: TRBV5-1; CDR3 DNA: TGCGCCGGCAGCTTGGCCGGACAGCTTTACGAGCAGTACTTC; CDR3 protein: CAGSLAGQLYEQYF
J gene: TRBJ2-3; D gene: TRBD2; clone size: .; V gene: TRBV5-1; CDR3 DNA: TGCGCCAGCAGCTTGCGGGGAGGGAGCCTTTCCATGACAGATACGCAGTATTTT; CDR3 protein: CASSLRGGSLSMTDTQYF
J gene: TRBJ2-1; D gene: TRBD1; clone size: .; V gene: TRBV7-2; CDR3 DNA: TGTGCCAGCAGCTTGACGGGACAGGGCCATGAGCAGTTCTTC; CDR3 protein: CASSLTGQGHEQFF
J gene: TRBJ2-2; D gene: .; clone size: .; V gene: TRBV19; CDR3 DNA: TGTGCCAGTAGGCCCCGACAACCCGGCCCCGACACCGGGGAGCTGTTTTTT; CDR3 protein: CASRPRQPGPDTGELFF
J gene: TRBJ1-4; D gene: .; clone size: .; V gene: TRBV6-5; CDR3 DNA: TGTGCCAGCAGTTCCCGGGGGAGGGGTTTTGAAAAACTGTTTTTT; CDR3 protein: CASSSRGRGFEKLFF
J gene: TRBJ2-6; D gene: .; clone size: .; V gene: TRBV9; CDR3 DNA: TGTGCCAGCAGCGTAGCTTTCTCTGGGGCCAACGTCCTGACTTTC; CDR3 protein: CASSVAFSGANVLTF
J gene: TRBJ2-3; D gene: TRBD1; clone size: .; V gene: TRBV15; CDR3 DNA: TGTGCCACCAGCAGACTAAACAGGGGCCCCGGAGGAGATACGCAGTATTTT; CDR3 protein: CATSRLNRGPGGDTQYF
J gene: TRBJ2-7; D gene: TRBD2; clone size: once; V gene: TRBV14; CDR3 DNA: TGTGCCAGCAGCCAAATCGGACTAGCGGGAGGGCTCCACGAGCAGTACTTC; CDR3 protein: CASSQIGLAGGLHEQYF
J gene: TRBJ1-5; D gene: .; clone size: .; V gene: TRBV7-8; CDR3 DNA: TGTGCCAGCAGCTTAGGGCGGACAGCTAATAGCAATCAGCCCCAGCATTTT; CDR3 protein: CASSLGRTANSNQPQHF